Sequencing of this TCR beta chain was carried out in a study of blood T cell repertoires in COVID-19. Study at large: Both acute and convalescent COVID-19 samples were obtained from the United States, Italy and Spain. PBMCs, B-cell-depleted T cells, or T cells were the source of the cDNA or gDNA that made up the material.

Per the authors' pipeline: Amplification of reference gene primers was used by the study to estimate nucleated cell counts. Generated by immunoSEQ multiplex PCR, the TCRdb table keeps only in-frame clones and is missing some. Clone size and the V and J calls come from that table; the DNA yielded D and trimming. The data show 200,000 to 250,000 clones, with around 82% seen just once and approximately 12% held by the top ten. This CDR3 comprises 16 residues. With 1 base removed from V and 3 bases from J, the gap between germline ends came to 15 bases. Germline V CDR1 and CDR2: LNHDA, SQIVND (reference sequence).

J is TRBJ1-2 and V is TRBV19; D possibly corresponds to TRBD1 (5 bases). Specimen: peripheral blood. The sequence came from a middle-aged woman with acute or convalescent COVID-19. This CDR3 is CASSIVGRGRDYGYTF. CDR3 in DNA: TGTGCCAGTAGTATAGTCGGCCGGGGGAGAGACTATGGCTACACCTTC.